The source of this TCR beta chain is a study of T-cell reconstitution after alpha-beta-depleted transplantation in children. The CDR3 extends over 15 amino acids. For TCRbeta, the library was prepared with unique molecular identifiers. One entry per CDR3 protein, called by TCRdb with MiXCR from the PCR reads. The sample includes over 550,000 distinct CDR3 sequences, over 9.5% of them seen just once. The TCR comes from a human donor who donated a stem cell graft to a child with acute myeloid leukemia. Sample: PBMCs from the stem cell graft donor, taken from the stem cell graft. The chain joins TRBV21-1 to TRBJ2-6; the listed D gene, TRBD2, was not tested against the DNA. TRBV21-1 counts as a pseudogene. CDR3 in DNA: TGTGCCAGAGGGCCCGTCCCCTCTGGGGCCAACGTCCTGACTTTC. It specifies CARGPVPSGANVLTF.